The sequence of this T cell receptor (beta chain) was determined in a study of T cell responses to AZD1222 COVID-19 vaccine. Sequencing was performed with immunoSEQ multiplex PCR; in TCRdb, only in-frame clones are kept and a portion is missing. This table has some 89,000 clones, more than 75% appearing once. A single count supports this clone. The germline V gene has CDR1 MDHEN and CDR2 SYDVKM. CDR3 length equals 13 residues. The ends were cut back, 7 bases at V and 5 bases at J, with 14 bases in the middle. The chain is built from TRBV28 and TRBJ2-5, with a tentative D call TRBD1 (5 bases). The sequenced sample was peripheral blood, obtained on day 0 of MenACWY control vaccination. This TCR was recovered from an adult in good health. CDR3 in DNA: TGTGCCAGCAACCAGGGCGGTGGGGAGACCCAGTACTTC. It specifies CASNQGGGETQYF.